This T cell receptor beta chain was sequenced in a study of shared clonotypes between healthy human individuals. CDR3 length: 12 residues. Germline assignment: CDR1 SGHAT and CDR2 FQNNGV. Trimming stripped 4 bases from V and 7 bases from J, with 10 bases between. TCRdb's copy holds only in-frame clones and misses some; the assay was immunoSEQ multiplex PCR. Of 490,000 or so clones in the sample, around 80% were seen once. The unsorted samples took tens of millions of PBMCs to get genomic DNA. Material for sequencing was PBMCs. This rearrangement joins TRBV11-2 to TRBJ1-1, with D maybe TRBD1 (5 bases). The sequence was collected from a woman aged 40 to 49 in good health. Some clones in this sample may be carry-over from other donors' samples. CDR3 in amino acids: CASSWAGVEAFF. Here the CDR3 DNA reads TGTGCCAGCAGCTGGGCGGGGGTTGAAGCTTTCTTT.